The clone carrying this T cell receptor beta chain turned up a few times. This sample was taken from a study of T-cell memory formation after mild COVID-19. V gave up 4 bases and J gave up 1 base, with 11 bases separating them. This CDR3 is built from 14 residues. The germline gives CDR1 LGHDT, CDR2 YNNKEL (reference sequence). TCRdb itself ran the 5' RACE reads through MiXCR, one entry per CDR3 protein. The sample includes roughly 450,000 distinct CDR3 sequences, 15% to 20% seen only once; the top ten take around 12%. Sequenced sample: PBMCs or a T cell subset sorted from them (not recorded which). This TCR derives from an adult woman who had mild COVID-19 (a few samples of this study predate the infection). Cell type and time point are not known. The chain links TRBV3-1 to TRBJ2-7; D remains ambiguous. The CDR3 DNA is TGTGCCAGCAGCCCCCGGACCCAGTCCTACGAGCAGTACTTC. This gives the protein CASSPRTQSYEQYF.